The clone carrying this TCR beta chain was counted ten times or more. In the same sample, other DNA sequences code for this CDR3. Participants had their cohort set by participant-reported clinical history. This entry belongs to a study of blood T cell repertoires in COVID-19. This CDR3 contains 13 residues. The V gene lost 0 bases and the J gene lost 5 bases, with 7 bases spanning the gap. The assay was immunoSEQ multiplex PCR, and TCRdb's table has in-frame clones only and misses some. The sample has about 220,000 clones; approximately 90% are singletons. The chain is built from TRBV12-3 or TRBV12-4 and TRBJ1-1, with TRBD1 as a possible D gene (5 bases). Material: PBMCs or T cells enriched from blood (not recorded which). This clonotype originated in a woman between 40 and 50 years old with acute COVID-19. The DNA of the CDR3 is TGTGCCAGCAGTTTAGCAGGGGATACTGAAGCTTTCTTT. It specifies CASSLAGDTEAFF.